This T cell receptor beta chain was sequenced during a study of PD-1 blockade in classical Hodgkin lymphoma. Remarks on this clone: The target antigen is unknown.

Indicated time point: cycle 4 day 1 (C4D1), after more than five weeks of nivolumab. All patients relapsed after autologous stem cell transplantation, and brentuximab vedotin exposure varied. V lost 4 bases and J lost 4; bases outside the gene matches: 19. The CDR3 is 19 amino acids. CDR1 and CDR2 (germline): SEHNR, FQNEAQ (reference sequence). Clones were sequenced by immunoSEQ multiplex PCR, and TCRdb holds only the in-frame ones, with some missing. The table lists some 48,000 clones, nearly 80% of them singletons. Study conclusions and caveats: The diversity seen at baseline in complete responders resembled that of newly diagnosed patients. A significant rise in TCR diversity by C4D1 was seen for CD4+ but not CD8+ cells.

This clonotype was obtained from a human donor with classical Hodgkin lymphoma. The specimen comprised peripheral blood mononuclear cells (PBMCs), sampled before the fourth cycle of nivolumab. The chain recombines TRBV7-9 with TRBJ2-5; 9 bases align to TRBD1. Here the CDR3 DNA reads TGTGCCAGCAGCTCCACTCCCGTTTTTACCGGGACAGGGACAGAGACCCAGTACTTC. It specifies CASSSTPVFTGTGTETQYF.